These 7 T cell receptor beta chains were all obtained from the same sample, sequenced in a study of T cell responses to AZD1222 COVID-19 vaccine. The repertoire was sequenced with immunoSEQ multiplex PCR; TCRdb's copy has only in-frame clones and lacks some. The sample yields 160,000 or so clones, over 75% seen once. The specimen was peripheral blood, collected 28 days after the second AZD1222 dose. These receptors were taken from an adult who received the AZD1222 COVID-19 vaccine.

This sequence joins TRBV29-1 and TRBJ2-1; 8 positions agree with TRBD1. Per the germline V gene, CDR1 is SQVTM and CDR2 is ANQGSEA. V lost 4 bases to trimming and J lost 4 bases; unmatched junction nucleotides: 6. This CDR3 contains 14 residues. CDR3 sequence (DNA): TGCAGCGTTGGGAAGGACAGGGCTTACAATGAGCAGTTCTTC. Translation: CSVGKDRAYNEQFF.

This rearrangement joins TRBV5-4 to TRBJ1-5, with D possibly being TRBD1 (5 bases). Germline CDR1 reads SGHNT; CDR2 reads YYREEE (reference sequence). This CDR3 spans 14 amino acids. With 1 base removed from V and 3 bases from J, the gap between germline ends came to 8 bases. CDR3 residues: CASSLRGVNQPQHF. The CDR3 coding sequence is TGTGCCAGCAGCTTGCGGGGGGTCAATCAGCCCCAGCATTTT.

V usage is TRBV27 and J usage is TRBJ1-2; tentative D call: TRBD1 (6 bases). The CDR3 has 15 residues. Trimming took off 6 bases at V and 6 bases at J, with 20 bases between the two ends. CDR1 MNHEY and CDR2 SMNVEV come from the germline V gene (reference sequence). The CDR3 loop reads CASRPPDRDRHGYTF. CDR3 coding DNA: TGTGCCAGCAGACCACCGGACAGAGATAGACATGGCTACACCTTC.

The genes are TRBV5-4 and TRBJ1-1; possible D gene TRBD1, 5 bases. In germline, CDR1 is SGHNT, CDR2 YYREEE (reference sequence). The CDR3 has 13 amino acids. Trimming removed 2 bases from V and 5 bases from J, with 10 bases in between. The CDR3 sequence: CASSFAGPTEAFF. In DNA form, the CDR3 reads TGTGCCAGCAGCTTCGCAGGGCCAACTGAAGCTTTCTTT.

The V gene is TRBV30, the J gene TRBJ2-7, with unresolved D. The CDR3 is made up of 11 amino acids. Between the trimmed V and J ends, which lost 5 bases and 3 bases, there was a span of 8 bases. Germline loops: CDR1 GTSNPN, CDR2 SVGIG (reference sequence). The CDR3 sequence is CAWGVNYEQYF. In DNA, the CDR3 is TGTGCCTGGGGGGTCAACTACGAGCAGTACTTC.

The chain is built from TRBV12-5 and TRBJ2-3; D is possibly TRBD2 (6 bases). The length of the CDR3 is 15 residues. Germline V gives CDR1 LGHNT, CDR2 FRNRAP. Trimming pared 6 bases from V and 2 bases from J, leaving 15 bases between. Here the CDR3 DNA reads TGTGCTAGTGGCCCCGGAGGGATCGTCACAGATACGCAGTATTTT. It translates to CASGPGGIVTDTQYF.

This chain joins TRBV19 and TRBJ1-4; D ambiguous. V was clipped by 9 bases and J by 3 bases, with 17 bases between them. The CDR3 consists of 15 residues. Germline CDR1 and CDR2: LNHDA and SQIVND (reference sequence). The CDR3 DNA reads as TGTGCCAGCACGCTGGCGGGGTGGGCTAATGAAAAACTGTTTTTT. Its translation is CASTLAGWANEKLFF.